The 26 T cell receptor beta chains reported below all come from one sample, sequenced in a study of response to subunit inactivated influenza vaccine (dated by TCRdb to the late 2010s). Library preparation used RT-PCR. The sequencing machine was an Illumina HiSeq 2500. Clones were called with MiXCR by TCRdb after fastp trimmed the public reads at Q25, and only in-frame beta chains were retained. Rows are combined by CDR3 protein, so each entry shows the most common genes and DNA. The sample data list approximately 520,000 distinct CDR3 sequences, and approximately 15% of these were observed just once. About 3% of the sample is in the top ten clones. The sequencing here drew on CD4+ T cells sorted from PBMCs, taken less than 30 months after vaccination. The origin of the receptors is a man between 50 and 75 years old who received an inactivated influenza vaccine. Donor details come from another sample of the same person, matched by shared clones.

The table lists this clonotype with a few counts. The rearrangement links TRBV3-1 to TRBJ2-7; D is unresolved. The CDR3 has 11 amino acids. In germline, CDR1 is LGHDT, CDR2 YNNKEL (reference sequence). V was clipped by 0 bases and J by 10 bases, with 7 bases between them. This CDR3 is CASSQEQRQYF. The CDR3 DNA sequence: TGTGCCAGCAGCCAAGAACAGAGACAGTACTTC.

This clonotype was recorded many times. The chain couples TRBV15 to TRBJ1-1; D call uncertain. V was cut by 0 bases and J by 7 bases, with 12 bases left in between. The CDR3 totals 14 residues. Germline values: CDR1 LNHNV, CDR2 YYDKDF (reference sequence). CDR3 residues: CATSRDISNFEAFF. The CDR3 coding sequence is TGTGCCACCAGCAGAGATATCAGTAATTTTGAAGCTTTCTTT.

CDR3 in amino acids: CASSYRRTGVEGNQPQHF. The CDR3 DNA is TGTGCCAGCAGTTACCGGCGGACAGGGGTTGAGGGCAATCAGCCCCAGCATTTT. The chain employs TRBV6-2 or TRBV6-3 and TRBJ1-5, with 9 bases fitting TRBD1. Germline trimming cut 2 bases from V and 2 bases from J; bases unmatched to any gene: 10. Germline V gene lookup returns CDR1 MNHEY and CDR2 SVGEGT. CDR3 length equals 18 residues.

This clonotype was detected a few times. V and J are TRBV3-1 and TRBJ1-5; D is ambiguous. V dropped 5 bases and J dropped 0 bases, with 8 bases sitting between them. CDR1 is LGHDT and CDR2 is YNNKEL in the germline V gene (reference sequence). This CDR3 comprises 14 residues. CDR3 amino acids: CASSARSSNQPQHF. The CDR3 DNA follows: TGTGCCAGCAGCGCCCGGAGTAGCAATCAGCCCCAGCATTTT.

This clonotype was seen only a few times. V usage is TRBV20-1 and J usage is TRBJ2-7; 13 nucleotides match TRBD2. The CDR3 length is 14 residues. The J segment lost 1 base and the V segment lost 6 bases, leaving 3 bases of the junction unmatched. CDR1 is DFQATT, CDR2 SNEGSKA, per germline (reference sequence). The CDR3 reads CSAPLAGGSYEQYF. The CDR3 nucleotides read TGCAGTGCGCCACTAGCGGGAGGGTCCTACGAGCAGTACTTC.

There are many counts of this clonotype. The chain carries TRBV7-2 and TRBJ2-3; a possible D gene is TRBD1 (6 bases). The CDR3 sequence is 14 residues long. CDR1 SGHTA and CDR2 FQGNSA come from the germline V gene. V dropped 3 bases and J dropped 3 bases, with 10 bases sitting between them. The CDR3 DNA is TGTGCCAGCAGCTTGGTAGGGGGTACAGATACGCAGTATTTT. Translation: CASSLVGGTDTQYF.

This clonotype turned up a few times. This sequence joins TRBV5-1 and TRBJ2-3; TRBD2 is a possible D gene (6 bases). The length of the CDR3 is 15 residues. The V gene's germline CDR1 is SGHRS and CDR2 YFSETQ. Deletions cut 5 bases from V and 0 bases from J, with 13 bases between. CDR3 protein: CASRDGGESTDTQYF. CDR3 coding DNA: TGCGCCAGCAGGGATGGCGGGGAGAGCACAGATACGCAGTATTTT.

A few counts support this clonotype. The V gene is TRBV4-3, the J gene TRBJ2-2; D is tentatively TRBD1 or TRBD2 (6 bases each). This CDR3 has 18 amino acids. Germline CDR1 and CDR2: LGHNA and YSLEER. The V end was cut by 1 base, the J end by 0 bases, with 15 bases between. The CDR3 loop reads CASSQASPGAANTGELFF. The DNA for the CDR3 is TGCGCCAGCAGCCAAGCCAGCCCGGGGGCCGCGAACACCGGGGAGCTGTTTTTT.

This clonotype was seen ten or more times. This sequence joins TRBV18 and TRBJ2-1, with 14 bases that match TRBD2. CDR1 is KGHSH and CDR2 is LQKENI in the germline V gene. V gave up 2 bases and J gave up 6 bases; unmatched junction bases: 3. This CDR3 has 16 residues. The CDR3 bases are TGTGCCAGCTCACCAGTAGGACTAGCGGGAGGCAATGAGCAGTTCTTC. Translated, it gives CASSPVGLAGGNEQFF.

In DNA, the CDR3 is TGTGCCAGCAGTGTCCGGAGTGACTATGGCTACACCTTC. It yields the protein CASSVRSDYGYTF. The chain links TRBV28 to TRBJ1-2; D unresolved. V shed 5 bases and J shed 3 bases, with 10 bases lying between them. Per germline, CDR1 MDHEN and CDR2 SYDVKM. This CDR3 spans 13 amino acids.

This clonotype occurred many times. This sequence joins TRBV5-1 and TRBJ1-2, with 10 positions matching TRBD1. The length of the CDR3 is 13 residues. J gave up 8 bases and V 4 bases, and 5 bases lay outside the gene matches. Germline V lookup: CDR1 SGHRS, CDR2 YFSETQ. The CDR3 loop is CASSVDRGQGYTF. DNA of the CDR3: TGCGCCAGCAGCGTAGACAGGGGGCAAGGCTACACCTTC.

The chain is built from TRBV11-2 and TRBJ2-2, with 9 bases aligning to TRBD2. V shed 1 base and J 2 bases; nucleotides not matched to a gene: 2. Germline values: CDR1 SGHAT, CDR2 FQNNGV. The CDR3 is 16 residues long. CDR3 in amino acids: CASSLVAGANTGELFF. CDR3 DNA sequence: TGTGCCAGCAGCTTAGTAGCGGGGGCTAACACCGGGGAGCTGTTTTTT.

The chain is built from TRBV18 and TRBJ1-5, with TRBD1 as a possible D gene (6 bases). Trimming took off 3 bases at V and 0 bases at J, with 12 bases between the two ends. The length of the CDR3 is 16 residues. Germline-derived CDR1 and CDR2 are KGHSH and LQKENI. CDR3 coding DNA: TGTGCCAGCTCACCGGCCAGGGGTAATAGCAATCAGCCCCAGCATTTT. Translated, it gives CASSPARGNSNQPQHF.

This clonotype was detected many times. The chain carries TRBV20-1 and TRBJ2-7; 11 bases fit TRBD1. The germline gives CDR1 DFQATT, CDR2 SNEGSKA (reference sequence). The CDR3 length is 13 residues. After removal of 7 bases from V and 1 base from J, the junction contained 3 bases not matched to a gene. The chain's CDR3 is CSVGQGASYEQYF. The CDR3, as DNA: TGCAGTGTTGGACAGGGGGCTTCCTACGAGCAGTACTTC.

CDR3 sequence: CASSGGTGGYEQYF. The CDR3 DNA follows: TGTGCCAGCAGTGGGGGGACAGGGGGCTACGAGCAGTACTTC. This chain joins TRBV12-3 or TRBV12-4 and TRBJ2-7; 11 positions agree with TRBD1. The junction had 3 bases not matched to a gene; V was cut back by 5 bases and J by 3 bases. The CDR3 covers 14 residues.

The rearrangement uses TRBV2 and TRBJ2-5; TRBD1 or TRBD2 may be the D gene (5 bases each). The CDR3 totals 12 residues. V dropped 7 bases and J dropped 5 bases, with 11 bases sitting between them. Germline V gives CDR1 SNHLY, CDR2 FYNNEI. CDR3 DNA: TGTGCCAGCAAAGGGACCGGTGAGACCCAGTACTTC. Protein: CASKGTGETQYF.

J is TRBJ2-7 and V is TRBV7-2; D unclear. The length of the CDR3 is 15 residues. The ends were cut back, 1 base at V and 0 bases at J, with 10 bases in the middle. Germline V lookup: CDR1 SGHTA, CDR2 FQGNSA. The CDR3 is CASSLGITSSYEQYF. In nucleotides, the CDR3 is TGTGCCAGCAGCTTAGGGATCACGAGCTCCTACGAGCAGTACTTC.

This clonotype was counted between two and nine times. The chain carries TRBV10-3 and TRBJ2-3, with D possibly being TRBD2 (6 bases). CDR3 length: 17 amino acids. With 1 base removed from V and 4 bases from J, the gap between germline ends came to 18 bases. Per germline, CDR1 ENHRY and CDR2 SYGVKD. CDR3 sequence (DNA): TGTGCCATCAGTGAGTTCCGCAAAGCGGGCGAAGCAGATACGCAGTATTTT. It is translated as CAISEFRKAGEADTQYF.

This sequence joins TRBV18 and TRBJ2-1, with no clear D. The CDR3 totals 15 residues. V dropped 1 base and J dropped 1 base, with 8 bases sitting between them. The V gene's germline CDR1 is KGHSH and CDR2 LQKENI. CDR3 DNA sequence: TGTGCCAGCTCACCACGAGAGAGGTCCTACAATGAGCAGTTCTTC. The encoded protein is CASSPRERSYNEQFF. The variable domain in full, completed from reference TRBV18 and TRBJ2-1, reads NAGVMQNPRHLVRRRGQEARLRCSPMKGHSHVYWYRQLPEEGLKFMVYLQKENIIDESGMPKERFSAEFPKEGPSILRIQQVVRGDSAAYFCASSPRERSYNEQFFGPGTRLTVL.

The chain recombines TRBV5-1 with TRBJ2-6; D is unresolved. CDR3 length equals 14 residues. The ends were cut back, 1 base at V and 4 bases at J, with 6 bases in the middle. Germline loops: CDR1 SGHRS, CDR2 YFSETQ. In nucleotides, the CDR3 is TGCGCCAGCAGCTTGATTTCCGGGGCCAACGTCCTGACTTTC. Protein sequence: CASSLISGANVLTF. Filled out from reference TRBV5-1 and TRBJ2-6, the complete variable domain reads KAGVTQTPRYLIKTRGQQVTLSCSPISGHRSVSWYQQTPGQGLQFLFEYFSETQRNKGNFPGRFSGRQFSNSRSEMNVSTLELGDSALYLCASSLISGANVLTFGAGSRLTVL.

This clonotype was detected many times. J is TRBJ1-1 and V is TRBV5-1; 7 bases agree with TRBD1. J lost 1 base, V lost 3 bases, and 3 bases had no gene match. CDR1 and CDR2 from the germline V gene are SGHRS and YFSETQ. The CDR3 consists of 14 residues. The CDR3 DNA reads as TGCGCCAGCAGCTCGGGACAGCCGAACACTGAAGCTTTCTTT. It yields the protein CASSSGQPNTEAFF.

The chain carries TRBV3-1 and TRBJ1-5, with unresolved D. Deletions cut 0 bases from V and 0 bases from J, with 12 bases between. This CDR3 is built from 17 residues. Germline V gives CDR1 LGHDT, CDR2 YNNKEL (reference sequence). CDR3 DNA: TGTGCCAGCAGCCAAGATGGGCTAGGACTTAGCAATCAGCCCCAGCATTTT. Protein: CASSQDGLGLSNQPQHF.

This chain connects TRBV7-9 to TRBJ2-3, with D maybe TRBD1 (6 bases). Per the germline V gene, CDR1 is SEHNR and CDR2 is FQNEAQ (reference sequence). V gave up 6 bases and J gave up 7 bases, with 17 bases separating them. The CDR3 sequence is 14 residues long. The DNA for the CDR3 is TGTGCCAGCAGAACCACAGGGAGTGGGAATACGCAGTATTTT. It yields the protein CASRTTGSGNTQYF.

CDR3 sequence (DNA): TGTGCCAGCAGCTTACAGACGGACAGAAAGGGAAAAGCTTTCTTT. Protein product: CASSLQTDRKGKAFF. J is TRBJ1-1 and V is TRBV7-2; tentatively, D is TRBD1 (6 bases). The CDR3 has 15 amino acids. Germline CDR1 reads SGHTA; CDR2 reads FQGNSA. V gave up 2 bases and J gave up 9 bases, with 19 bases separating them.

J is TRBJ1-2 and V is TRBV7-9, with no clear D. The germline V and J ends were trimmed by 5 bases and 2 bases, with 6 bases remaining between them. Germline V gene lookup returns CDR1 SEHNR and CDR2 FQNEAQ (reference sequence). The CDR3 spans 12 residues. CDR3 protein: CASSVANYGYTF. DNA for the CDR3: TGTGCCAGCAGCGTTGCGAACTATGGCTACACCTTC.

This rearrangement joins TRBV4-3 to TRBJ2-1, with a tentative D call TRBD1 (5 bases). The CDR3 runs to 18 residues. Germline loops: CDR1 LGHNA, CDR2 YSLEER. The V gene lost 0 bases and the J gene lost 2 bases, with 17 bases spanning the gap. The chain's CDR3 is CASSQDWGAGPPYNEQFF. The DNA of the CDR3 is TGCGCCAGCAGCCAAGATTGGGGTGCAGGGCCTCCCTACAATGAGCAGTTCTTC.